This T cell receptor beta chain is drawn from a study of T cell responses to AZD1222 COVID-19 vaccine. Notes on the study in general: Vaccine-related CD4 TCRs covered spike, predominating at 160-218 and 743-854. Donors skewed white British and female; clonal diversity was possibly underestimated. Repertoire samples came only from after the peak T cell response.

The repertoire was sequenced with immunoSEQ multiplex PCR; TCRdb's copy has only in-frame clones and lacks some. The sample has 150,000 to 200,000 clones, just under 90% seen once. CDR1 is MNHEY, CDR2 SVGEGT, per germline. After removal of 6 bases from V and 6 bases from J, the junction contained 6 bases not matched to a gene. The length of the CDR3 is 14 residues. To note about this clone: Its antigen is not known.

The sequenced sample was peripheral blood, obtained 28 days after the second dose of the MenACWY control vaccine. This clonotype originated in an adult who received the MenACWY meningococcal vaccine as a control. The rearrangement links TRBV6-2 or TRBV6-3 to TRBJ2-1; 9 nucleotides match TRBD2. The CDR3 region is CASSLSGSGNEQFF. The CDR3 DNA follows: TGTGCCAGCAGCCTTAGCGGGAGCGGCAATGAGCAGTTCTTC.